This T cell receptor beta chain was identified during a study of radiation and T cells in renal cell carcinoma. Study-wide points: In blood, top tumor clones expanded by 2 weeks, shrinking by 4. Baseline intratumoral clonotype presence is unknown without pretreatment biopsies.

Profiling relied on immunoSEQ multiplex PCR, and the TCRdb table lists in-frame clones only, not all of them. The sample has around 99,000 clones, 80% to 90% seen once. The CDR3 covers 13 residues. Trimming removed 3 bases from V and 2 bases from J, with 5 bases in between. Germline CDR1 is PRHDT and CDR2 is FYEKMQ (reference sequence). A remark on this clone: Its antigen is as yet unknown.

Time point indicated: blood 4 weeks post-SBRT, at nephrectomy. Treatment described: 15 Gy SBRT to primary tumor, nephrectomy 4 weeks later. Nephrectomy followed 15 Gy stereotactic body radiation by 4 weeks. Radiation-treated patients gave blood at baseline, week 2 and week 4. The sample consisted of blood, taken from a patient whose treatment included radiotherapy and nephrectomy. The TCR originated in a man aged 55 to 70 with renal cell carcinoma. The chain joins TRBV13 to TRBJ2-1; D gene uncertain. The CDR3 here is CASSFETYNEQFF. DNA of the CDR3: TGTGCCAGCAGCTTCGAGACCTACAATGAGCAGTTCTTC.